The 5 T cell receptor beta chains given below trace back to one sample, sequenced in a study of blood T cell repertoires in COVID-19. The protocol was immunoSEQ multiplex PCR, while the TCRdb copy is restricted to in-frame clones and leaves out a portion. In the table there are about 62,000 clones, 80% to 90% of which are singletons. Material for sequencing was peripheral blood. The source is an elderly woman with acute or convalescent COVID-19.

V and J are TRBV6-2 or TRBV6-3 and TRBJ1-6; TRBD1 is a possible D gene (6 bases). CDR1 is MNHEY, CDR2 SVGEGT, per germline. Trimming removed 6 bases at V and 4 bases at J, with 16 bases between. The CDR3 covers 16 residues. As DNA, the CDR3 is TGTGCCAGCAGCCCCCGTGGGGGCGGGTATAATTCACCCCTCCACTTT. It encodes CASSPRGGGYNSPLHF.

The chain combines TRBV29-1 with TRBJ1-5; 8 nucleotides agree with TRBD1. CDR1 is SQVTM and CDR2 is ANQGSEA in the germline V gene. The CDR3 has 14 amino acids. V gave up 5 bases and J gave up 9 bases; unmatched junction bases: 12. Here the CDR3 reads CSVLRSRGLGPQHF. Written as DNA, the CDR3 is TGCAGCGTTCTAAGGAGCAGGGGGCTTGGGCCCCAGCATTTT. The full variable domain, rest sourced from reference TRBV29-1 and TRBJ1-5, is SAVISQKPSRDICQRGTSLTIQCQVDSQVTMMFWYRQQPGQSLTLIATANQGSEATYESGFVIDKFPISRPNLTFSTLTVSNMSPEDSSIYLCSVLRSRGLGPQHFGDGTRLSIL.

The chain links TRBV25-1 to TRBJ2-1; 10 nucleotides line up with TRBD2. The CDR3 spans 17 residues. Germline CDR1 and CDR2: MGHDK and SYGVNS. J lost 2 bases, V lost 2 bases, and 6 bases had no gene match. The CDR3: CASSEPGLAATYNEQFF. DNA of the CDR3: TGTGCCAGCAGTGAACCAGGACTAGCGGCAACCTACAATGAGCAGTTCTTC.

The genes are TRBV2 and TRBJ1-1; 11 bases fit TRBD1. Germline V gene sequence: CDR1 SNHLY, CDR2 FYNNEI. The CDR3 totals 14 residues. V dropped 5 bases and J dropped 5; count of bases not matched to a gene: 4. CDR3 bases: TGTGCCAGCAGTCCCGGGACAGGGGGAACTGAAGCTTTCTTT. Translation: CASSPGTGGTEAFF.

The chain has TRBV6-5 and TRBJ1-5, with 7 nucleotides matching TRBD1. Germline V lookup: CDR1 MNHEY, CDR2 SVGAGI. CDR3 length: 15 amino acids. V trimming: 6 bases; J trimming: 2 bases; junction bases outside the gene matches: 7. The CDR3 region has the DNA TGTGCCAGCAGAATTACAGGGGCGGGCAATCAGCCCCAGCATTTT. Translating it yields CASRITGAGNQPQHF.